The clone carrying this TCR beta chain was observed at least ten times. Its antigen is still unknown. The data were obtained in a study of T cells in Graves' hyperthyroidism and ophthalmopathy. Notes on the study in general: Prediction of ophthalmopathy progression came a median around 7.1 months pre-onset.

Template material for amplifying TCR beta CDR3 regions consisted of RNA transcripts. Carried out on the TCR CDR3, a first-round RT-PCR used the HTBI primer set. TCRdb recomputed calls from the multiplex PCR reads with MiXCR, one row per CDR3 protein. This sample yields 800,000 or so distinct CDR3 sequences, of which 35% to 45% are seen a single time; 8.9% belongs to the top ten. The authors deemed Graves' hyperthyroidism stable absent ophthalmopathy progression within 18 months. V shed 2 bases and J shed 5 bases, with 7 bases lying between them. The length of the CDR3 is 12 residues. CDR1 is SEHNR, CDR2 FQNEAQ, per germline (reference sequence).

Sequencing input: blood. The chain is built from TRBV7-9 and TRBJ2-7; possibly TRBD1 or TRBD2 for D (5 bases each). This TCR was sampled from a young man with Graves' hyperthyroidism. The DNA of the CDR3 is TGTGCCAGCAGCTTATCGGGGCACGAGCAGTACTTC. The encoded protein is CASSLSGHEQYF.